This T cell receptor beta chain was captured in a study of vaccination effects on CD4 cells after COVID-19 (dated by TCRdb to 2022 to 2024). The study in broad terms: In the ViraFEST assay, PBMC were stimulated with viral peptide pools, and TCR sequencing was then used to find antigen-specific CD4+ T cell clonotypes based on their expansion. Each participant received two doses of an mRNA SARS-CoV-2 vaccine, either BNT162b2 or mRNA-1273. Over 1.5 million PBMC per well were cultured with 9 to 10 ug/ml peptides in IMDM containing around 4.6% human AB serum, 10 IU/ml IL-2 and gentamicin. The study compared SARS-CoV-2 spike-specific CD4+ TCR repertoires before and after mRNA vaccination in COVID-19 convalescent patients and infection-naive vaccine recipients. Altogether, around 11 COVID-19 convalescent patients and several SARS-CoV-2-naive healthy vaccine recipients made up the full study. Cultures from other donors in the study were sequenced using the Oncomine TCR Beta short-read assay on an Illumina iSeq 100.

On this clone itself: It lacks a known antigen. Base qualities are not recorded, but no much larger clone differs from it by a single base. The same CDR3 arises from other DNA sequences in this sample as well.

The CDR3 sequence holds 15 residues, the cysteine and phenylalanine included. CDR3 DNA only is kept here, 45 bases in frame from base 1. V loses 1 base, J loses 5 bases, and the germline ends lie 14 bases apart. Looking up the germline V gene yields CDR1 MNHEY and CDR2 SVGAGI. The library was obtained by the immunoSEQ multiplex PCR assay. TCR beta CDR3 sequencing was performed on DNA from the cultured, isolated CD4+ T cells. On the study's bioinformatics: The analysis removed non-productive TCR sequences, trimmed reads to the CDR3 region, and retained only CDR3s that were 7 or more amino acids long. Antigen-specific clonotypes were identified using the MANAFEST web app by comparison of expansion in peptide wells against reference cultures. To be called positive, a clone needed expansion at FDR<0.05 compared with the reference and with all other wells, an odds ratio greater than 5, and a frequency greater than 0.1% in two replicate wells. Cross-reactive clonotypes were defined as significantly expanded in SARS-CoV-2 spike wells and in at least one common cold coronavirus spike condition. Using the stringdist R package, CDR3 similarity was measured by Levenshtein distance, and unrooted trees were constructed with ape in R 3.6.1. TCRdb's version of the immuneACCESS table is confined to in-frame rearrangements and falls short of the full clone set. An unresolved V gene accounts for under half of the shortfall where checked; the remainder is of unknown origin. Clone size and V and J calls were adopted from that table, with D and trimming inferred from the DNA. Within this sample are 45,000 to 60,000 clones, with around three quarters of them counted one time only. Of the sample, roughly 3% falls within the top ten clones.

After less than 13 days of culture, CD4+ T cells were isolated with the EasySep CD4+ T cell isolation kit. The absence of prior SARS-CoV-2 infection in healthy vaccine recipients was confirmed by negative nucleocapsid antibodies before and after vaccination. Half of the culture medium was replaced with fresh IL-2-containing medium on days 3 and 7. Unless noted otherwise, every peptide stimulation condition was cultured in triplicate wells. Using Ficoll-Paque Plus gradient centrifugation, PBMC were separated from whole blood and then either used fresh or cryopreserved at -140C. The QIAamp micro DNA kit was used to extract genomic DNA from the cultured CD4+ T cells. The full study reports these points: Limitations of the study were the small number of convalescent patients and the absence of early post-infection timepoints. In healthy vaccine recipients, vaccine-induced clones were almost all SARS-CoV-2 mono-reactive, with only 1 of 255 cross-reactive with common cold coronaviruses. Marked clonal contraction was observed in both infection-induced and vaccine-induced clones at late post-vaccination timepoints, consistent with waning T cell responses.

Sequencing used CD4+ T cells from PBMCs cultured without peptide, obtained before COVID-19 vaccination. The sequence was obtained from a human donor who received a COVID-19 vaccine. Here the chain combines TRBV6-5 and TRBJ1-1; tentative D gene TRBD1, with 6 bases matching. In nucleotide form, the sequence is TGTGCCAGCAGTTACTTGGTGGGGGGCCGGACTGAAGCTTTCTTT. This translates into CASSYLVGGRTEAFF.